The 23 T cell receptor beta chains in this list originate from one sample, sequenced in a study of blood T cell repertoires in COVID-19. Profiling relied on immunoSEQ multiplex PCR, and the TCRdb table lists in-frame clones only, not all of them. The sample yields about 200,000 clones, roughly 86% seen once. Sequencing was carried out using peripheral blood. The receptor set was obtained from a woman aged 45-59 years with COVID-19, enrolled during active disease.

The chain joins TRBV7-8 to TRBJ2-1; D might be TRBD2 (5 bases). This CDR3 spans 15 amino acids. The V gene lost 1 base and the J gene lost 4 bases, with 11 bases spanning the gap. Germline CDR1 reads SGHVS; CDR2 reads FQNEAQ. The CDR3 DNA reads as TGTGCCAGCAGCTTAGGCGGACTGATGTACAATGAGCAGTTCTTC. Translating it yields CASSLGGLMYNEQFF. The full variable domain, with the rest looked up from reference TRBV7-8 and TRBJ2-1, is GAGVSQSPRYKVAKRGQDVALRCDPISGHVSLFWYQQALGQGPEFLTYFQNEAQLDKSGLPSDRFFAERPEGSVSTLKIQRTQQEDSAVYLCASSLGGLMYNEQFFGPGTRLTVL.

The chain recombines TRBV7-2 with TRBJ2-2; D is perhaps TRBD2 (6 bases). The CDR3 runs to 18 residues. The ends were cut back, 5 bases at V and 0 bases at J, with 19 bases in the middle. In germline, CDR1 is SGHTA, CDR2 FQGNSA. The CDR3: CASSPSLDVAANTGELFF. As DNA, the CDR3 is TGTGCCAGCAGCCCAAGCTTAGATGTAGCGGCGAACACCGGGGAGCTGTTTTTT.

The genes are TRBV7-9 and TRBJ2-3, with D perhaps matching TRBD2 (5 bases). The germline CDR1 and CDR2 sequences are SEHNR and FQNEAQ (reference sequence). This CDR3 is 17 amino acids long. V lost 0 bases and J 0 bases, leaving 13 bases between the germline ends. The CDR3 region has the DNA TGTGCCAGCAGCTTAGCGCTCCGGGGTTACAGCACAGATACGCAGTATTTT. Translation: CASSLALRGYSTDTQYF.

This clone has only one observation. The chain joins TRBV6-4 to TRBJ1-1; tentatively, D is TRBD1 (5 bases). The CDR3 has 14 amino acids. V lost 5 bases to trimming and J lost 5 bases, with 15 bases between them. CDR1 and CDR2 from the germline V gene are MRHNA and SNTAGT. The CDR3 region has the DNA TGTGCCAGCAGTAAAGTCAAGGGGCATACTGAAGCTTTCTTT. This gives the protein CASSKVKGHTEAFF.

The rearrangement joins TRBV7-8 to TRBJ1-5; D is perhaps TRBD1 (6 bases). This CDR3 is 15 amino acids long. Trimming removed 5 bases at V and 4 bases at J, with 15 bases between. From germline, CDR1 is SGHVS and CDR2 FQNEAQ. CDR3 in amino acids: CASSLRTVGNQPQHF. The CDR3 DNA follows: TGTGCCAGCAGCCTTCGGACAGTCGGAAATCAGCCCCAGCATTTT. Full variable domain (remainder filled in from reference TRBV7-8 and TRBJ1-5): GAGVSQSPRYKVAKRGQDVALRCDPISGHVSLFWYQQALGQGPEFLTYFQNEAQLDKSGLPSDRFFAERPEGSVSTLKIQRTQQEDSAVYLCASSLRTVGNQPQHFGDGTRLSIL.

The chain is built from TRBV6-5 and TRBJ1-6; D is uncertain. The CDR3 length is 15 residues. Germline CDR1 reads MNHEY; CDR2 reads SVGAGI. V lost 3 bases, J lost 4 bases, and 10 bases lay in between. CDR3: CASSYSTPYNSPLHF. The DNA of the CDR3 is TGTGCCAGCAGTTATTCTACGCCTTATAATTCACCCCTCCACTTT.

In this sample, this clone turned up once. The chain carries TRBV27 and TRBJ2-7, with 8 positions matching TRBD2. This CDR3 is 15 amino acids long. The V segment lost 2 bases and the J segment 3 bases; nucleotides outside the gene matches: 6. Germline V gene data show CDR1 as MNHEY and CDR2 as SMNVEV (reference sequence). Written as DNA, the CDR3 is TGTGCCAGCAGTTTAGAAACTAGCGGCTTCTACGAGCAGTACTTC. Its translation: CASSLETSGFYEQYF.

V is TRBV19 and J is TRBJ2-3, with D tentatively TRBD2 (7 bases). The CDR3 consists of 16 residues. Germline assignment: CDR1 LNHDA and CDR2 SQIVND (reference sequence). V lost 5 bases to trimming and J lost 2 bases, with 17 bases between them. Written as DNA, the CDR3 is TGTGCCAGTAGTCACACGAGGGGGGGCCTCACAGATACGCAGTATTTT. Translating gives CASSHTRGGLTDTQYF.

V and J are TRBV14 and TRBJ1-2; D gene uncertain. Germline CDR1 SGHDN, CDR2 FVKESK. The CDR3 consists of 14 residues. V lost 1 base and J 4 bases, leaving 10 bases between the germline ends. This chain's CDR3 is CASSQARVFYGYTF. In nucleotides, the CDR3 is TGTGCCAGCAGCCAAGCCCGGGTTTTCTATGGCTACACCTTC.

The chain recombines TRBV7-3 with TRBJ2-3, with 7 bases identical to TRBD2. The junction had 13 bases not matched to a gene; V was cut back by 5 bases and J by 2 bases. This CDR3 has 17 amino acids. Germline CDR1 and CDR2: SGHTA and FQGTGA. The chain's CDR3 is CASSKGVGEGHTDTQYF. CDR3 bases: TGTGCCAGCAGCAAAGGGGTAGGGGAGGGGCACACAGATACGCAGTATTTT.

This chain connects TRBV3-1 (or the pseudogene TRBV3-2) to TRBJ2-1; 12 bases match TRBD1. Germline values: CDR1 LGHDT, CDR2 YNNKEL (reference sequence). Germline trimming cut 2 bases from V and 9 bases from J; bases unmatched to any gene: 14. The CDR3 extends over 18 amino acids. CDR3 protein: CASSQLLRWGQGAGEQFF. The CDR3 coding sequence is TGTGCCAGCAGCCAACTCCTTAGGTGGGGACAGGGGGCGGGTGAGCAGTTCTTC.

This sequence joins TRBV12-5 and TRBJ1-5; 7 nucleotides match TRBD1. The germline V gene encodes CDR1 LGHNT and CDR2 FRNRAP. V lost 0 bases to trimming and J lost 4 bases; unmatched junction nucleotides: 12. This CDR3 contains 18 residues. CDR3 in DNA: TGTGCTAGTGGTTTGGTATTGGGTCGGGACAGACAGAATCAGCCCCAGCATTTT. Amino acid sequence: CASGLVLGRDRQNQPQHF.

The CDR3 spells CASSFGGALHYGYTF. In DNA form, the CDR3 reads TGTGCCAGCAGTTTTGGGGGGGCCCTCCACTATGGCTACACCTTC. The chain employs TRBV27 and TRBJ1-2, with D perhaps matching TRBD1 (6 bases). Germline values: CDR1 MNHEY, CDR2 SMNVEV (reference sequence). Trimming took 3 bases from V and 3 from J, leaving 14 bases between them. The CDR3 consists of 15 residues.

The count of this clone is one. The rearrangement links TRBV12-3 or TRBV12-4 to TRBJ2-1; no reliable D call. V was pared by 3 bases and J by 10 bases, with 7 bases between. The CDR3 covers 11 residues. CDR3 DNA: TGTGCCAGCAGTTTTCGGTTAGAGCAGTTCTTC. This encodes CASSFRLEQFF.

The J gene is TRBJ2-7, the V gene TRBV5-4; D is perhaps TRBD2 (7 bases). The CDR3 consists of 14 residues. Between the trimmed V and J ends, which lost 0 bases and 6 bases, there was a span of 13 bases. Germline CDR1 is SGHNT and CDR2 is YYREEE (reference sequence). For the CDR3, the DNA is TGTGCCAGCAGCTTGGGGCGGGGGCCGGCCGAGCAGTACGTC. Its protein product is CASSLGRGPAEQYV.

The rearrangement uses TRBV30 and TRBJ2-7; 10 bases fit TRBD1. The CDR3 consists of 16 residues. With 4 bases clipped from V and 4 bases from J, the junction kept 13 bases outside the gene matches. Germline CDR1 reads GTSNPN; CDR2 reads SVGIG (reference sequence). The CDR3 here is CAWTKVRDRGMYEQYV. CDR3 nucleotides: TGTGCCTGGACCAAGGTAAGGGACAGGGGTATGTACGAGCAGTACGTC.

The V call is TRBV6-5, the J call TRBJ1-5; no clear D gene. V shed 5 bases and J shed 7 bases, with 15 bases lying between them. The CDR3 has 14 amino acids. CDR1 is MNHEY, CDR2 SVGAGI, per germline. The chain's CDR3 is CASSTAGQRQPQHF. The DNA for the CDR3 is TGTGCCAGCAGTACCGCAGGCCAGAGACAGCCCCAGCATTTT.

This chain connects TRBV6-6 to TRBJ2-7, with a weak D call TRBD2 (6 bases). V was pared by 6 bases and J by 5 bases, with 14 bases between. Germline V gives CDR1 MNHNY, CDR2 SVGAGI (reference sequence). CDR3 size: 13 residues. The CDR3 reads CASSPTRGDEQYV. DNA for the CDR3: TGTGCCAGCAGCCCGACTAGGGGCGACGAGCAGTACGTC.

This clone came up a few times. The chain is built from TRBV4-2 and TRBJ1-5, with D possibly matching TRBD1 (6 bases). This CDR3 comprises 15 residues. The V gene's germline CDR1 is LGHNA and CDR2 YNFKEQ. V was shortened by 0 bases and J by 1 base, with 7 bases between the two germline ends. The CDR3 sequence is CASSQDQGSNQPQHF. The CDR3 DNA reads as TGTGCCAGCAGCCAAGATCAGGGGAGCAATCAGCCCCAGCATTTT.

The J gene is TRBJ1-2, the V gene TRBV14; D is uncertain. V lost 0 bases, J lost 8 bases, and 10 bases lay in between. The CDR3 covers 13 residues. Germline lookup yields CDR1 SGHDN and CDR2 FVKESK. CDR3 region: CASSQDSGWGYTF. Here the CDR3 DNA reads TGTGCCAGCAGCCAAGATTCGGGATGGGGCTACACCTTC. Filled out from reference TRBV14 and TRBJ1-2, the complete variable domain reads EAGVTQFPSHSVIEKGQTVTLRCDPISGHDNLYWYRRVMGKEIKFLLHFVKESKQDESGMPNNRFLAERTGGTYSTLKVQPAELEDSGVYFCASSQDSGWGYTFGSGTRLTVV.

This sequence joins TRBV7-2 and TRBJ2-5, with unresolved D. The V gene lost 5 bases and the J gene lost 2 bases, with 6 bases spanning the gap. Germline CDR1 is SGHTA and CDR2 is FQGNSA. There are 12 residues in the CDR3. The CDR3: CASSPIQETQYF. The DNA of the CDR3 is TGTGCCAGCAGCCCCATTCAAGAGACCCAGTACTTC.

This clone occurred many times. This chain joins TRBV10-1 and TRBJ2-3, with a weak D call TRBD1 (5 bases). Between the trimmed V and J ends, which lost 2 bases and 5 bases, there was a span of 8 bases. The CDR3 is 13 amino acids. The V gene's germline CDR1 is WNHNN and CDR2 SYGVQD (reference sequence). This CDR3 is CASSEPDKDTQYF. In DNA form, the CDR3 reads TGCGCCAGCAGTGAGCCGGACAAAGATACGCAGTATTTT.

The chain uses TRBV25-1 and TRBJ2-3; 7 bases match TRBD2. With V trimmed by 1 base and J by 0 bases, 7 bases remained unmatched. From germline, CDR1 is MGHDK and CDR2 SYGVNS. The CDR3 consists of 17 residues. CDR3 in amino acids: CASSELVAGPSTDTQYF. The CDR3 DNA is TGTGCCAGCAGTGAATTAGTAGCGGGCCCGAGCACAGATACGCAGTATTTT.